This TCR beta chain was recovered during a study of control samples from healthy donors and cancer patients. Trimming stripped 4 bases from V and 4 bases from J, with 8 bases between. The CDR3 contains 12 residues. Per the germline V gene, CDR1 is MNHNY and CDR2 is SVGAGI (reference sequence). Assay: immunoSEQ multiplex PCR; the TCRdb copy retains only in-frame clones and omits some. The table records about 81,000 clones, around 94% of them present only once. The receptor comes from a woman aged 18 to 35 in good health. Sequenced input: blood. The chain couples TRBV6-6 to TRBJ2-7; D call uncertain. CDR3 loop: CASSFLGYEQYF. CDR3 nucleotide sequence: TGTGCCAGCAGTTTTTTGGGTTACGAGCAGTACTTC.